This T cell receptor beta chain stems from a study of T cell responses to AZD1222 COVID-19 vaccine. Study results and caveats: Without day 14 samples, only post-peak T cell repertoires were studied.

V lost 0 bases and J 3 bases, leaving 13 bases between the germline ends. The CDR3 is 16 amino acids. Germline CDR1 reads LGHNA; CDR2 reads YSLEER. On this clone itself: Its matching antigen is unknown.

Sequencing used immunoSEQ multiplex PCR; TCRdb keeps in-frame clones, though not all of them. The table lists about 210,000 clones, roughly 94% of them singletons. The sample in question was peripheral blood, obtained 28 days after the second dose of the MenACWY control vaccine. This TCR was sampled from an adult who received the MenACWY meningococcal vaccine as a control. The chain has TRBV4-3 and TRBJ2-3; tentatively, D is TRBD2 (5 bases). The chain's CDR3 is CASSQDERAGTDTQYF. In DNA, the CDR3 is TGCGCCAGCAGCCAAGATGAGAGGGCTGGGACAGATACGCAGTATTTT.